This T cell receptor (beta chain) was recorded in a study of T cell repertoires and HLA-DP antigens. Produced via immunoSEQ multiplex PCR; TCRdb's table is partial and in-frame only. Here the sample spans some 120,000 clones, 90% to 95% being singletons. Germline trimming cut 3 bases from V and 7 bases from J; bases unmatched to any gene: 5. The V gene's germline CDR1 is SGDLS and CDR2 YYNGEE. The CDR3 has 14 residues. Comments on this clone: The antigen is not known.

The chain has TRBV9 and TRBJ1-4, with 8 nucleotides matching TRBD1. Sequencing input: CD4+ T cells from PBMCs. This TCR was recovered from a woman younger than 30 in good health and CMV-seronegative. The CDR3 spells CASSGQGRSEKLFF. The CDR3 nucleotides are TGTGCCAGCAGCGGACAGGGGCGCTCTGAAAAACTGTTTTTT.